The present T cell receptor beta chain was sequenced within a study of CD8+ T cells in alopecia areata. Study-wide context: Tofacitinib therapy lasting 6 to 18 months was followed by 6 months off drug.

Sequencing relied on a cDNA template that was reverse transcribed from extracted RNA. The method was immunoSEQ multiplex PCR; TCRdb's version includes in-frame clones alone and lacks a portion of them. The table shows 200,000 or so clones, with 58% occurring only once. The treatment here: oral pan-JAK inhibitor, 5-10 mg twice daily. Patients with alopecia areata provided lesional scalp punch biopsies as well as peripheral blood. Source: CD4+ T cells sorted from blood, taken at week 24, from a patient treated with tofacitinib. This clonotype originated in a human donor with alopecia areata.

The chain's CDR3 is CAGTPDIAILGGKETQYF. The CDR3 DNA is TGTGCCGGCACCCCGGACATTGCTATACTCGGTGGGAAAGAGACCCAGTACTTC. This chain connects TRBV27 to TRBJ2-5; perhaps TRBD1 as D (5 bases). The germline V gene has CDR1 MNHEY and CDR2 SMNVEV (reference sequence). V was cut by 11 bases and J by 3 bases, with 31 bases left in between. The CDR3 loop spans 18 amino acids.